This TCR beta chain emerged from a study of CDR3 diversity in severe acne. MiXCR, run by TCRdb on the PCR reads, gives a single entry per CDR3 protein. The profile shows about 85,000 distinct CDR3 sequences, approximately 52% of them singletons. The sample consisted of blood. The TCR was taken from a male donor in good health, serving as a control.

Written as DNA, the CDR3 is TGTGCCAGCAGTTTAACGGTGGTGAACACTGAAGCTTTCTTT. Its protein is CASSLTVVNTEAFF. The genes are TRBV27 and TRBJ1-1; D gene unclear. This CDR3 comprises 14 residues. Trimming shortened V by 2 bases and J by 0 bases, and 7 bases separated the two germline ends. Germline V gene data show CDR1 as MNHEY and CDR2 as SMNVEV (reference sequence).